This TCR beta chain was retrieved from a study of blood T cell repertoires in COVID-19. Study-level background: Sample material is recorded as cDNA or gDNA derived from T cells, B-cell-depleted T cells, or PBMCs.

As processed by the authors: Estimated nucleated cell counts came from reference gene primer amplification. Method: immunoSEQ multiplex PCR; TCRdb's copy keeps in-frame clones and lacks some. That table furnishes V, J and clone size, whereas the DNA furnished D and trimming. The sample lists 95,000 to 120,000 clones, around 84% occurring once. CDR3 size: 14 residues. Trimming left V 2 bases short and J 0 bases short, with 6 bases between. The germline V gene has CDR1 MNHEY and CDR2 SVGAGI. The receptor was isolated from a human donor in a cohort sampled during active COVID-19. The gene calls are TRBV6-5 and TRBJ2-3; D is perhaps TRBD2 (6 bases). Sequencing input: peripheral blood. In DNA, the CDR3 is TGTGCCAGCAGTTACGGGGGGAGCACAGATACGCAGTATTTT. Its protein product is CASSYGGSTDTQYF.